Listed below are T cell receptor beta chains from one sample, sequenced in a study of blood T cell repertoires in COVID-19. Only in-frame clones appear in the TCRdb table, and some are missing; sequencing was by immunoSEQ multiplex PCR. Counted here are roughly 150,000 clones, 84% occurring once; the ten biggest clones make up 9.8%. The source material was peripheral blood. These receptors were collected from a woman aged 45-65 years with acute or convalescent COVID-19. The CDR3 runs from the conserved cysteine through the conserved F or W. Clone size is given for some rows only: seen once, a few or many times, or a class if the clone is expanded.

CDR3aa | j_gene | abundance | v_gene
CASSQPGQAPSGANVLTF | TRBJ2-6 | . | TRBV3-1/TRBV3-2
CASSGGGTRAGELFF | TRBJ2-2 | once | TRBV7-2
CASSPGTGSEKTQYF | TRBJ2-5 | . | TRBV6-5
CASSAGGQLNTEAFF | TRBJ1-1 | once | TRBV9
CASSSGQGQGTNEKLFF | TRBJ1-4 | once | TRBV5-1
CASSLRQGAWETQYF | TRBJ2-5 | . | TRBV11-2
CASSLVLAGINTGELFF | TRBJ2-2 | few | TRBV5-1
CASSHREGRGNTEAFF | TRBJ1-1 | few | TRBV14
CATQSGTSTDTQYF | TRBJ2-3 | . | TRBV10-3
CASSPTDNYGYTF | TRBJ1-2 | once | TRBV7-8
CASSWGQGEGKLFF | TRBJ1-4 | . | TRBV6-5
CASSFGSLQETQYF | TRBJ2-5 | . | TRBV11-1
CASSLMAGEGNEQFF | TRBJ2-1 | few | TRBV7-3
CASSQGDNEQFF | TRBJ2-1 | . | TRBV3-1/TRBV3-2
CASSFVGGQGYYGYTF | TRBJ1-2 | . | TRBV7-9
CASSQASGVGEQFF | TRBJ2-1 | . | TRBV3-1/TRBV3-2
CASSLVSRETQYF | TRBJ2-5 | . | TRBV28
CASSLSGLGGYTF | TRBJ1-2 | . | TRBV28
CASSRTGTPYEQYF | TRBJ2-7 | . | TRBV28
CAWTGQPQHF | TRBJ1-5 | . | TRBV30
CASSGGLVYGYTF | TRBJ1-2 | . | TRBV25-1
CASSPPFHLRQTQYF | TRBJ2-5 | . | TRBV3-1/TRBV3-2
CASSRTGGLLVNTEAFF | TRBJ1-1 | . | TRBV19
CASSPSGFPTNEKLFF | TRBJ1-4 | . | TRBV4-1
CASSHLAGSSYNEQFF | TRBJ2-1 | . | TRBV3-1/TRBV3-2
CASSLTSVVGETQYF | TRBJ2-5 | . | TRBV7-2
CASSSQGGRQETQYF | TRBJ2-5 | . | TRBV5-1
CAISELQGFQETQYF | TRBJ2-5 | . | TRBV10-3
CASSEQGARGNQPQHF | TRBJ1-5 | . | TRBV2
CAISETGTGNTGELFF | TRBJ2-2 | . | TRBV10-3
CASSPKSTQSGAGYTF | TRBJ1-2 | . | TRBV4-2
CASSFFSGNYEQYF | TRBJ2-7 | few | TRBV5-4
CASSFGRQETQYF | TRBJ2-5 | . | TRBV7-3
CASSSFLPLHF | TRBJ1-6 | . | TRBV7-2
CASSQEPIGTGGSPYEQYF | TRBJ2-7 | . | TRBV3-1/TRBV3-2
CASSATGQGIYGYTF | TRBJ1-2 | few | TRBV9
CASSTTGANSPLHF | TRBJ1-6 | few | TRBV6-6
CASSLTLWTGRDYGYTF | TRBJ1-2 | . | TRBV5-1
CASSVQGANTEAFF | TRBJ1-1 | few | TRBV5-1
CASSSSGSLYEQYF | TRBJ2-7 | . | TRBV7-2
CASSPDRGVDYGYTF | TRBJ1-2 | . | TRBV4-3
CASSQDGQGRIYEQYF | TRBJ2-7 | . | TRBV4-2